The present T cell receptor beta chain was sequenced within a study of blood T cell repertoires in COVID-19. Study-level information: COVID-19 samples collected from the United States, Italy and Spain covered acute and convalescent phases. Sources were T cells, B-cell-depleted T cells, or PBMCs; the material itself was cDNA or gDNA.

As handled by the study authors: Nucleated cell counts were estimated from reference gene primer amplification. Libraries were prepared by immunoSEQ multiplex PCR; TCRdb keeps only in-frame clonotypes and omits some of them. V, J and clone size were drawn from that table, and D and trimming were deduced from the DNA. The sample holds under 140,000 clones; roughly four fifths are singletons and the top ten take 16%. The CDR3 contains 14 residues. V gave up 0 bases and J gave up 9 bases; unmatched junction bases: 0. CDR1 is SGHDT and CDR2 is YYEEEE in the germline V gene. The TCR was taken from a woman aged 60-70 years with acute or convalescent COVID-19. Sequencing was carried out using peripheral blood. The chain uses TRBV5-6 and TRBJ1-6; TRBD1 agrees at 10 bases. CDR3 sequence (DNA): TGTGCCAGCAGCTTGGGGGACAGGGGTTCACCCCTCCACTTT. Translating gives CASSLGDRGSPLHF.